This T cell receptor beta chain is from a study of CD4 and CD8 cells across lung adenocarcinoma regions. TCRdb ran MiXCR on the PCR reads and lists one entry per CDR3 protein. The table has some 23,000 distinct CDR3 sequences, 45% to 50% seen once. Within the sample, this clonotype is medium-sized. This CDR3 has 12 amino acids. Trimming removed 2 bases at V and 7 bases at J, with 6 bases between. Germline V gene sequence: CDR1 MNHNS, CDR2 SASEGT. The rearrangement links TRBV6-1 to TRBJ2-1; no clear D. Sequencing was carried out using CD8+ T cells from the center of a lung tumor. The receptor's source is a male donor with lung adenocarcinoma. The CD4 and CD8 labels of this study may be unreliable. The DNA of the CDR3 is TGTGCCAGCAGTGAATTAGGGAATGAGCAGTTCTTC. Translated: CASSELGNEQFF.